These 18 T cell receptor beta chains share one sample of origin, sequenced in a study of blood T cell repertoires in COVID-19. Measured with immunoSEQ multiplex PCR; TCRdb has only the in-frame clones, and not every one. The sample contains about 180,000 clones, about four fifths of which appear only once. The sequencing input was peripheral blood. The receptors derive from a woman in her sixties or seventies with COVID-19, enrolled during active disease.

This chain uses TRBV30 with TRBJ1-2; D might be TRBD1 (5 bases). The CDR3 consists of 13 residues. Trimming pared 0 bases from V and 4 bases from J, leaving 9 bases between. CDR1 and CDR2 (germline): GTSNPN, SVGIG (reference sequence). The CDR3 region is CAWSVNGGYGYTF. In DNA form, the CDR3 reads TGTGCCTGGAGTGTTAACGGGGGCTATGGCTACACCTTC.

The chain couples TRBV15 to TRBJ2-7; D is perhaps TRBD2 (5 bases). In germline, CDR1 is LNHNV, CDR2 YYDKDF (reference sequence). CDR3 length: 15 amino acids. V was cut by 0 bases and J by 0 bases, with 9 bases left in between. CDR3 coding DNA: TGTGCCACCAGCAGAGATTTAGCGAGCTCCTACGAGCAGTACTTC. It yields the protein CATSRDLASSYEQYF.

J is TRBJ2-5 and V is TRBV24-1, with D tentatively TRBD2 (6 bases). This CDR3 comprises 13 residues. V was pared by 2 bases and J by 5 bases, with 8 bases between. CDR1 is KGHDR, CDR2 SFDVKD, per germline. DNA of the CDR3: TGTGCCACCAGTGATTCCGGGAGTGAGACCCAGTACTTC. It encodes CATSDSGSETQYF.

The chain has TRBV28 and TRBJ2-1; 9 positions agree with TRBD2. Germline CDR1 reads MDHEN; CDR2 reads SYDVKM. This CDR3 is 17 amino acids long. The J segment lost 8 bases and the V segment lost 4 bases, leaving 15 bases of the junction unmatched. CDR3 amino acids: CASSSPSSGRRRDEQFF. The CDR3 DNA follows: TGTGCCAGCAGTTCCCCTAGCAGCGGGAGGCGCCGCGATGAGCAGTTCTTC.

The rearrangement joins TRBV27 to TRBJ2-7; TRBD1 matches 8 bases. The CDR3 runs 15 residues. Germline assignment: CDR1 MNHEY and CDR2 SMNVEV (reference sequence). Trimming took 4 bases from V and 6 from J; bases not matched to a gene: 11. The CDR3 spells CASSSLGQGFSEQYV. CDR3 in DNA: TGTGCCAGCAGTTCTCTTGGACAGGGATTCTCCGAGCAGTACGTC.

This clone was counted only a few times. The chain carries TRBV7-9 and TRBJ2-5; 12 positions match TRBD1. The CDR3 totals 17 residues. CDR1 and CDR2 (germline): SEHNR, FQNEAQ (reference sequence). Trimming took 7 bases from V and 2 from J; bases not matched to a gene: 11. The CDR3 loop is CASIPGTGGGPQETQYF. In nucleotides, the CDR3 is TGTGCCAGCATTCCAGGGACAGGGGGCGGCCCTCAAGAGACCCAGTACTTC.

The chain couples TRBV2 to TRBJ1-1; D unresolved. The CDR3 consists of 12 residues. In germline, CDR1 is SNHLY, CDR2 FYNNEI. V was cut by 7 bases and J by 5 bases, with 11 bases left in between. CDR3 DNA sequence: TGTGCCAGCACGGGAAGGCGGACTGAAGCTTTCTTT. As protein: CASTGRRTEAFF.

The CDR3 is CASSGQTGTRTDTQYF. In DNA, the CDR3 is TGTGCCAGCAGCGGCCAGACCGGGACTCGCACAGATACGCAGTATTTT. This chain uses TRBV7-2 with TRBJ2-3, with D possibly matching TRBD2 (6 bases). Deletions cut 5 bases from V and 1 base from J, with 16 bases between. CDR1 and CDR2 (germline): SGHTA, FQGNSA. CDR3 length: 16 residues.

The chain has TRBV6-1 and TRBJ2-7, with 8 bases aligning to TRBD2. Germline loops: CDR1 MNHNS, CDR2 SASEGT. The J segment lost 5 bases and the V segment lost 2 bases, leaving 11 bases of the junction unmatched. This CDR3 is built from 16 residues. CDR3: CASSEWVSGNRHEQYF. The CDR3 DNA is TGTGCCAGCAGTGAATGGGTTAGCGGGAATCGTCACGAGCAGTACTTC.

This clone turned up a few times. The chain employs TRBV5-4 and TRBJ1-2; 7 positions match TRBD1. The J segment lost 7 bases and the V segment lost 5 bases, leaving 14 bases of the junction unmatched. In germline, CDR1 is SGHNT, CDR2 YYREEE (reference sequence). CDR3 length: 15 residues. CDR3 DNA: TGTGCCAGCAGGGCGGGGCATAGGGGGCAGATTGGCTACACCTTC. Amino acids: CASRAGHRGQIGYTF.

This sequence joins TRBV7-6 and TRBJ2-7; 7 bases map to TRBD1. CDR3 length: 15 residues. V lost 1 base and J lost 2; bases outside the gene matches: 5. The germline V gene encodes CDR1 SGHVS and CDR2 FNYEAQ. The CDR3 loop is CASSLDRGRTYEQYF. CDR3 bases: TGTGCCAGCAGCTTAGACAGGGGTCGGACCTACGAGCAGTACTTC. Using reference TRBV7-6 and TRBJ2-7 for the parts outside the CDR3, the full variable domain is GAGVSQSPRYKVTKRGQDVALRCDPISGHVSLYWYRQALGQGPEFLTYFNYEAQQDKSGLPNDRFSAERPEGSISTLTIQRTEQRDSAMYRCASSLDRGRTYEQYFGPGTRLTVT.

The chain recombines TRBV5-1 with TRBJ2-3, with D possibly being TRBD1 (5 bases). The CDR3 totals 15 residues. V lost 2 bases, J lost 0 bases, and 10 bases lay in between. CDR1 and CDR2 from the germline V gene are SGHRS and YFSETQ. The CDR3 DNA reads as TGCGCCAGCAGCTTCGACAGACCTAGCACAGATACGCAGTATTTT. Protein sequence: CASSFDRPSTDTQYF.

The chain uses TRBV5-4 and TRBJ2-7; 7 bases match TRBD2. V gave up 6 bases and J gave up 7 bases; unmatched junction bases: 16. Germline V gene sequence: CDR1 SGHNT, CDR2 YYREEE (reference sequence). This CDR3 is 15 amino acids long. Here the CDR3 DNA reads TGTGCCAGCACCAAAAAAGGGGCGGGAGATGCGGAGCAGTACTTC. Amino acid sequence: CASTKKGAGDAEQYF. Looking up the rest from reference TRBV5-4 and TRBJ2-7 gives the full variable domain: ETGVTQSPTHLIKTRGQQVTLRCSSQSGHNTVSWYQQALGQGPQFIFQYYREEENGRGNFPPRFSGLQFPNYSSELNVNALELDDSALYLCASTKKGAGDAEQYFGPGTRLTVT.

The chain carries TRBV27 and TRBJ2-2; D unclear. The CDR3 totals 14 residues. Germline V gene sequence: CDR1 MNHEY, CDR2 SMNVEV (reference sequence). Trimming stripped 2 bases from V and 1 base from J, with 5 bases between. In DNA form, the CDR3 reads TGTGCCAGCAGTTTAAATCGGAACACCGGGGAGCTGTTTTTT. It specifies CASSLNRNTGELFF.

The chain uses TRBV6-5 and TRBJ2-5; TRBD1 might be the D (6 bases). Germline loops: CDR1 MNHEY, CDR2 SVGAGI. V was clipped by 8 bases and J by 3 bases, with 13 bases between them. The CDR3 extends over 13 amino acids. The CDR3 nucleotides are TGTGCCAGCTGCAGGGGTTCGGAAGAGACCCAGTACTTC. Translating gives CASCRGSEETQYF.

The gene calls are TRBV10-3 and TRBJ2-5; 9 positions match TRBD1. CDR1 ENHRY and CDR2 SYGVKD come from the germline V gene. V trimming: 2 bases; J trimming: 2 bases; junction bases outside the gene matches: 3. This CDR3 contains 15 residues. CDR3 nucleotide sequence: TGTGCCATCAGTGAGCCAGACAGGGGGCAAGAGACCCAGTACTTC. Translation gives CAISEPDRGQETQYF.

The chain uses TRBV6-6 and TRBJ2-5; 7 bases line up with TRBD1. Per germline, CDR1 MNHNY and CDR2 SVGAGI (reference sequence). CDR3 size: 13 residues. Trimming took 7 bases from V and 2 from J; bases not matched to a gene: 4. CDR3 in amino acids: CASNKDRQETQYF. DNA of the CDR3: TGTGCCAGCAACAAGGACAGGCAAGAGACCCAGTACTTC.

This clone was recorded a few times. V gene TRBV6-1 combines with J gene TRBJ1-1; a weak D match, TRBD1 (5 bases). CDR1 is MNHNS and CDR2 is SASEGT in the germline V gene. The CDR3 consists of 15 residues. V gave up 3 bases and J gave up 0 bases, with 11 bases separating them. CDR3: CASSDRRTLNTEAFF. DNA of the CDR3: TGTGCCAGCAGTGATAGAAGGACACTGAACACTGAAGCTTTCTTT.